Presented here are 14 T cell receptor beta chains from one specimen sequenced in a study of chemoradiotherapy in HPV16-positive cancers. Profiled with immunoSEQ multiplex PCR; TCRdb holds only in-frame clones, not every one. The sample records fewer than 40,000 clones, about 82% being singletons. Sample: blood, taken from a patient who underwent chemoradiotherapy. These receptors were collected from a human donor with HPV-associated anogenital cancer.

This chain links TRBV10-3 with TRBJ2-1; 9 bases map to TRBD2. Germline lookup yields CDR1 ENHRY and CDR2 SYGVKD. The CDR3 has 15 amino acids. V gave up 3 bases and J gave up 4 bases; unmatched junction bases: 4. CDR3 bases: TGTGCCATCAGTGACAGCGGGGGGAATTACAATGAGCAGTTCTTC. Its protein is CAISDSGGNYNEQFF.

The V gene is TRBV9, the J gene TRBJ2-2, with 11 bases aligning to TRBD2. The CDR3 has 15 amino acids. Trimming took 6 bases from V and 6 from J; bases not matched to a gene: 7. The V gene's germline CDR1 is SGDLS and CDR2 YYNGEE. CDR3: CASKASGGTSGELFF. DNA for the CDR3: TGTGCCAGCAAGGCTAGCGGGGGGACGTCCGGGGAGCTGTTTTTT.

The chain recombines TRBV18 with TRBJ1-1; D call uncertain. The CDR3 is 13 amino acids. Germline V lookup: CDR1 KGHSH, CDR2 LQKENI. V was trimmed by 5 bases and J by 3 bases, leaving 10 bases between them. CDR3 residues: CASSDSPDTEAFF. The CDR3 nucleotides are TGTGCCAGCTCAGACTCGCCGGACACTGAAGCTTTCTTT. The full variable domain, completed using reference TRBV18 and TRBJ1-1, is NAGVMQNPRHLVRRRGQEARLRCSPMKGHSHVYWYRQLPEEGLKFMVYLQKENIIDESGMPKERFSAEFPKEGPSILRIQQVVRGDSAAYFCASSDSPDTEAFFGQGTRLTVV.

This rearrangement joins TRBV14 to TRBJ1-4; D is uncertain. Trimming took off 4 bases at V and 8 bases at J, with 11 bases between the two ends. Germline lookup yields CDR1 SGHDN and CDR2 FVKESK. This CDR3 comprises 13 residues. The CDR3 DNA reads as TGTGCCAGCAGCCCAGAACTGGGAGAAAAACTGTTTTTT. Translating it yields CASSPELGEKLFF.

The chain combines TRBV5-1 with TRBJ2-1; 13 nucleotides agree with TRBD2. The germline V gene encodes CDR1 SGHRS and CDR2 YFSETQ. This CDR3 spans 15 amino acids. The V and J ends lost 4 bases and 13 bases, in that order; junction bases with no gene match: 11. Written as DNA, the CDR3 is TGCGCCAGCAGCCTAACTACGACTAGCGGGGGGTTTCAGTTCTTC. Translation gives CASSLTTTSGGFQFF.

This clone occurred once. CDR3 in amino acids: CASSVGKIYGYTF. The CDR3 nucleotides are TGTGCCAGCAGTGTAGGGAAGATCTATGGCTACACCTTC. The chain links TRBV6-4 to TRBJ1-2, with D hard to call. The CDR3 sequence is 13 residues long. Germline V gene lookup returns CDR1 MRHNA and CDR2 SNTAGT. V gave up 4 bases and J gave up 4 bases, with 10 bases separating them.

V usage is TRBV2 and J usage is TRBJ2-1, with 8 bases matching TRBD2. The CDR3 consists of 15 residues. The germline V gene has CDR1 SNHLY and CDR2 FYNNEI. The V gene end was trimmed by 5 bases and the J gene end by 4 bases; junction bases not matched to a gene: 7. The CDR3 DNA follows: TGTGCCAGCAGTAGCGGGGGATCCCCTTACAATGAGCAGTTCTTC. Residues: CASSSGGSPYNEQFF.

V and J are TRBV2 and TRBJ1-5; D uncertain. This CDR3 comprises 13 residues. Germline CDR1 SNHLY, CDR2 FYNNEI. V dropped 4 bases and J dropped 11 bases, with 15 bases sitting between them. The chain's CDR3 is CASSVWVEQAQHF. CDR3 DNA: TGTGCCAGCAGTGTATGGGTTGAGCAGGCCCAGCATTTT.

The chain recombines TRBV6-1 with TRBJ2-1; 16 nucleotides match TRBD2. CDR3 length: 17 residues. CDR1 and CDR2 (germline): MNHNS, SASEGT. After removal of 4 bases from V and 10 bases from J, the junction contained 10 bases not matched to a gene. The CDR3 protein is CASSAGLAGGPHSEQFF. The CDR3 DNA reads TGTGCCAGCAGTGCGGGACTAGCGGGGGGGCCCCATAGCGAGCAGTTCTTC.

The rearrangement joins TRBV27 to TRBJ2-5, with 7 positions matching TRBD2. J was trimmed by 2 bases and V by 4 bases; bases with no gene match: 10. The CDR3 length is 16 residues. Germline CDR1 and CDR2: MNHEY and SMNVEV (reference sequence). This chain's CDR3 is CASSSLQRGVQETQYF. The CDR3 DNA is TGTGCCAGCAGTTCTCTACAGCGGGGAGTTCAAGAGACCCAGTACTTC.

This chain links TRBV6-6 with TRBJ1-1, with D unclear. CDR3 length equals 13 residues. Per the germline V gene, CDR1 is MNHNY and CDR2 is SVGAGI (reference sequence). The V gene lost 0 bases and the J gene lost 4 bases, with 6 bases spanning the gap. The CDR3 sequence: CASSYSEVTEAFF. DNA of the CDR3: TGTGCCAGCAGTTACTCAGAAGTCACTGAAGCTTTCTTT.

The CDR3 loop is CASSDSDSPNTGELFF. DNA of the CDR3: TGTGCCAGCAGTGATTCGGACAGCCCGAACACCGGGGAGCTGTTTTTT. V usage is TRBV25-1 and J usage is TRBJ2-2; a weak D match, TRBD1 (6 bases). The CDR3 extends over 16 amino acids. Trimming took off 3 bases at V and 0 bases at J, with 11 bases between the two ends. From germline, CDR1 is MGHDK and CDR2 SYGVNS.

This rearrangement joins TRBV9 to TRBJ1-2, with D possibly TRBD1 on 5 matching bases. CDR3 size: 18 residues. CDR1 and CDR2 (germline): SGDLS, YYNGEE. Trimming cost V 0 bases and J 1 base, with 19 bases left between them. CDR3 region: CASSVVVGPEVFNYGYTF. CDR3 in DNA: TGTGCCAGCAGCGTAGTTGTGGGGCCTGAAGTCTTTAACTATGGCTACACCTTC.

Concerning this clone itself: Other nucleotide sequences from this sample produce the same CDR3. The V and J genes are TRBV5-1 and TRBJ2-7; 8 bases agree with TRBD1. Germline V lookup: CDR1 SGHRS, CDR2 YFSETQ. Trimming removed 2 bases from V and 1 base from J; junction bases left unmatched: 2. The CDR3 is made up of 14 amino acids. The CDR3: CASSLGQGSYEQYF. The CDR3 DNA follows: TGCGCCAGCAGCTTAGGACAGGGTTCCTACGAGCAGTACTTC.